A single sample gave rise to the 5 T cell receptor beta chains below, sequenced in a study of blood T cell repertoires in COVID-19. TCRdb keeps only in-frame clones here, not all; method: immunoSEQ multiplex PCR. The sample shows about 220,000 clones, about 85% of them seen only once. The sample taken for sequencing was peripheral blood. The receptor set was obtained from a man in his forties or fifties who had recovered from COVID-19.

V and J are TRBV10-2 and TRBJ2-1, with TRBD1 identical over 7 bases. Germline-derived CDR1 and CDR2 are WSHSY and SAAADI. This CDR3 spans 13 amino acids. With 6 bases clipped from V and 7 bases from J, the junction kept 6 bases outside the gene matches. The DNA for the CDR3 is TGCGCCAGCAGACCCGGGACAGCGAATGAGCAGTTCTTC. This encodes CASRPGTANEQFF.

The chain couples TRBV7-9 to TRBJ2-7, with a tentative D call TRBD1 (7 bases). The germline V gene has CDR1 SEHNR and CDR2 FQNEAQ (reference sequence). Trimming pared 4 bases from V and 11 bases from J, leaving 21 bases between. The CDR3 length is 14 residues. DNA of the CDR3: TGTGCCAGCAGCTACGGAGGGAGACAGGGATTTGAGTACTTC. Protein product: CASSYGGRQGFEYF.

The chain is built from TRBV3-1 (or the pseudogene TRBV3-2) and TRBJ2-2, with 11 positions matching TRBD1. Germline values: CDR1 LGHDT, CDR2 YNNKEL (reference sequence). J lost 7 bases, V lost 4 bases, and 8 bases had no gene match. The CDR3 is made up of 16 amino acids. CDR3 coding DNA: TGTGCCAGCAGCCGGTCGGGACAGGGGGGTCTCGGGGAGCTGTTTTTT. It specifies CASSRSGQGGLGELFF.

The sample holds one count of this clone. This chain connects TRBV4-1 to TRBJ2-3, with a possible D match to TRBD2 (6 bases). The V gene lost 0 bases and the J gene lost 4 bases, with 20 bases spanning the gap. The CDR3 loop spans 18 amino acids. Germline lookup yields CDR1 MGHRA and CDR2 YSYEKL. The DNA of the CDR3 is TGCGCCAGCAGCCAAGATCCTGTGGGGGGAGGTCTGGCAGATACGCAGTATTTT. Its protein product is CASSQDPVGGGLADTQYF.

The CDR3 nucleotides are TGTGCCAGCTCACCACCCGGGACAGGGGGCGAAGGTGAGCAGTTCTTC. This sequence encodes CASSPPGTGGEGEQFF. The genes are TRBV18 and TRBJ2-1; 12 positions agree with TRBD1. V shed 0 bases, J shed 9 bases, and the junction held 6 bases outside the gene matches. Germline CDR1 is KGHSH and CDR2 is LQKENI. The CDR3 has 16 amino acids. The variable domain in full, completed from reference TRBV18 and TRBJ2-1, reads NAGVMQNPRHLVRRRGQEARLRCSPMKGHSHVYWYRQLPEEGLKFMVYLQKENIIDESGMPKERFSAEFPKEGPSILRIQQVVRGDSAAYFCASSPPGTGGEGEQFFGPGTRLTVL.